These 32 T cell receptor beta chains originate from one sample sequenced in a study of T cells in Graves' hyperthyroidism and ophthalmopathy. RNA transcripts served as the template for amplifying TCR beta CDR3 regions. The study used the HTBI primer set for a first-round RT-PCR of the TCR CDR3. TCRdb called the multiplex PCR reads again in MiXCR, with one record for every CDR3 protein. This sample has approximately 360,000 distinct CDR3 sequences, with 15% to 19% found just once. The sequencing sample was made of blood. Receptors originate from a woman younger than 35 with Graves' hyperthyroidism that later progressed to Graves' ophthalmopathy.

This clonotype was seen many times. This chain joins TRBV20-1 and TRBJ2-7; the D gene is possibly TRBD2 (6 bases). Per germline, CDR1 DFQATT and CDR2 SNEGSKA (reference sequence). This CDR3 has 12 residues. V gave up 6 bases and J gave up 2 bases, with 11 bases separating them. Here the CDR3 reads CSANRGTYEQYF. The CDR3 bases are TGCAGTGCAAATCGGGGGACCTACGAGCAGTACTTC.

The chain has TRBV5-1 and TRBJ2-5, with TRBD1 as a possible D gene (6 bases). The CDR3 has 14 residues. V was trimmed by 2 bases and J by 3 bases, leaving 11 bases between them. CDR1 and CDR2 (germline): SGHRS, YFSETQ. This chain's CDR3 is CASSLERTEETQYF. CDR3 DNA: TGCGCCAGCAGCTTAGAACGGACAGAAGAGACCCAGTACTTC.

This clonotype was detected only once. The chain has TRBV6-2 or TRBV6-3 and TRBJ2-3; 12 positions agree with TRBD2. The length of the CDR3 is 18 residues. The V gene end was trimmed by 3 bases and the J gene end by 4 bases; junction bases not matched to a gene: 11. Germline CDR1 is MNHEY and CDR2 is SVGEGT. CDR3 amino acids: CASSYAFGSSGRADTQYF. The CDR3 coding sequence is TGTGCCAGCAGTTATGCTTTTGGATCTAGCGGGAGGGCAGATACGCAGTATTTT.

This clonotype showed up many times. The chain uses TRBV28 and TRBJ2-1; 7 bases are shared with TRBD2. V shed 2 bases, J shed 0 bases, and the junction held 13 bases outside the gene matches. Germline loops: CDR1 MDHEN, CDR2 SYDVKM. This CDR3 is 19 amino acids long. The CDR3 is CASSLGGSPLSSSYNEQFF. CDR3 sequence (DNA): TGTGCCAGCAGTTTAGGCGGGAGCCCCCTGTCAAGCTCCTACAATGAGCAGTTCTTC.

In its sample, this clonotype was seen many times. This rearrangement joins TRBV20-1 to TRBJ1-1, with D possibly TRBD1 on 5 matching bases. The CDR3 extends over 13 amino acids. Germline values: CDR1 DFQATT, CDR2 SNEGSKA (reference sequence). V was cut by 4 bases and J by 0 bases, with 9 bases left in between. CDR3 bases: TGCAGTGCTATGACAGCCTTGAACACTGAAGCTTTCTTT. This gives the protein CSAMTALNTEAFF.

This clonotype was seen at least ten times. J is TRBJ1-3 and V is TRBV18; the D is unclear. CDR1 and CDR2 from the germline V gene are KGHSH and LQKENI. The CDR3 has 14 residues. Trimming took off 7 bases at V and 0 bases at J, with 10 bases between the two ends. The CDR3 DNA is TGTGCCAGCTTAGCGACCGACTCTGGAAACACCATATATTTT. The encoded protein is CASLATDSGNTIYF.

This clonotype was counted many times. The chain uses TRBV3-1 and TRBJ2-7; perhaps TRBD2 as D (6 bases). The germline V gene has CDR1 LGHDT and CDR2 YNNKEL (reference sequence). Between the trimmed V and J ends, which lost 1 base and 0 bases, there was a span of 10 bases. This CDR3 region has 15 residues. DNA of the CDR3: TGTGCCAGCAGCCAAGGGCCTAGCGTCTCCTACGAGCAGTACTTC. It is translated as CASSQGPSVSYEQYF.

This clonotype was observed a few times. V usage is TRBV11-2 and J usage is TRBJ2-5, with 7 nucleotides matching TRBD2. Germline V gene data show CDR1 as SGHAT and CDR2 as FQNNGV. The CDR3 is 16 residues long. After removal of 1 base from V and 9 bases from J, the junction contained 14 bases not matched to a gene. This chain's CDR3 is CASSLVKGSGPPPQYF. CDR3 nucleotide sequence: TGTGCCAGCAGCTTAGTTAAGGGTAGCGGGCCCCCCCCCCAGTACTTC.

This clonotype has only a few counts. The chain combines TRBV5-1 with TRBJ2-3; D uncertain. The V gene's germline CDR1 is SGHRS and CDR2 YFSETQ. The CDR3 has 14 residues. Deletions cut 0 bases from V and 11 bases from J, with 16 bases between. CDR3: CASSLEGGDPKQYF. Here the CDR3 DNA reads TGCGCCAGCAGCTTGGAGGGCGGAGATCCAAAGCAGTATTTT.

This clonotype has a handful of counts. This rearrangement joins TRBV7-9 to TRBJ1-1; D possibly corresponds to TRBD1 (5 bases). The CDR3 contains 12 residues. The germline V and J ends were trimmed by 1 base and 7 bases, with 7 bases remaining between them. Germline assignment: CDR1 SEHNR and CDR2 FQNEAQ (reference sequence). The CDR3 bases are TGTGCCAGCAGCTTAGGTCAGGGTGAAGCTTTCTTT. Translated, it gives CASSLGQGEAFF.

This clonotype was seen many times. The V gene is TRBV20-1, the J gene TRBJ2-3; 7 bases are shared with TRBD2. Losses at the gene ends were 3 bases for V and 4 bases for J; bases not matched to a gene: 7. The CDR3 is 14 amino acids. Germline V gene data show CDR1 as DFQATT and CDR2 as SNEGSKA (reference sequence). The CDR3 reads CSASAGVGADTQYF. The CDR3 DNA is TGCAGTGCTAGCGCGGGGGTGGGGGCAGATACGCAGTATTTT.

Comments on this clonotype: A much larger clone lies one base from this, so it may be a read error. The chain uses TRBV20-1 and TRBJ2-1, with 7 bases lining up with TRBD2. The J call could be wrong; TRBJ2-7 is a better fit for the DNA end. CDR1 DFQATT and CDR2 SNEGSKA come from the germline V gene (reference sequence). This CDR3 has 14 residues. CDR3 region: CSAEYLADYNEQYF. The CDR3 DNA reads as TGCAGTGCTGAGTATCTAGCGGACTACAATGAGCAGTACTTC.

There are a few counts of this clonotype. The CDR3 DNA sequence: TGTGCCACCAGCAGAATATCGGGTCTAGCGGGAGGGGGGGATGAGCAGTTCTTC. It specifies CATSRISGLAGGGDEQFF. The rearrangement uses TRBV15 and TRBJ2-1, with 12 bases identical to TRBD2. The ends lost 2 bases at V and 8 bases at J; junction bases unmatched: 13. This CDR3 contains 18 residues. Per the germline V gene, CDR1 is LNHNV and CDR2 is YYDKDF (reference sequence).

CDR3 region: CASSETSSHNEQFF. The CDR3 region has the DNA TGTGCCAGCAGTGAAACTAGCAGCCACAATGAGCAGTTCTTC. The rearrangement uses TRBV2 and TRBJ2-1, with D possibly matching TRBD2 (6 bases). The CDR3 is 14 residues long. Germline CDR1 reads SNHLY; CDR2 reads FYNNEI. Trimming cost V 2 bases and J 5 bases, with 10 bases left between them. Variable domain in full (rest from reference TRBV2 and TRBJ2-1): EPEVTQTPSHQVTQMGQEVILRCVPISNHLYFYWYRQILGQKVEFLVSFYNNEISEKSEIFDDQFSVERPDGSNFTLKIRSTKLEDSAMYFCASSETSSHNEQFFGPGTRLTVL.

A remark on this clonotype: A much larger clone sits a single nucleotide away, making a read error possible. The DNA of the CDR3 is TGTGCCACCTTCCCGACAGGACCTTGGAACAATGAGCAGTACTTC. Protein: CATFPTGPWNNEQYF. This chain connects TRBV6-1 to TRBJ2-7; a weak D match, TRBD1 (6 bases). CDR3 length: 15 amino acids. Germline-derived CDR1 and CDR2 are MNHNS and SASEGT. V gave up 10 bases and J gave up 7 bases, with 26 bases separating them.

There are many counts of this clonotype. The CDR3 DNA is TGTGCCAGCAGTTTAATGGGTGGCGTGGGACAGGCCTACTACGAGCAGTACTTC. Amino acids: CASSLMGGVGQAYYEQYF. The genes are TRBV27 and TRBJ2-7; 8 positions match TRBD1. V shed 2 bases and J 3 bases; nucleotides not matched to a gene: 15. Germline assignment: CDR1 MNHEY and CDR2 SMNVEV (reference sequence). The CDR3 spans 18 residues.

The genes are TRBV19 and TRBJ2-1; tentative D call: TRBD1 (6 bases). Germline lookup yields CDR1 LNHDA and CDR2 SQIVND (reference sequence). The CDR3 is 15 amino acids. V lost 4 bases and J lost 7, with 17 bases in between. The CDR3 DNA is TGTGCCAGTAGTACCCGACAGGATTCTCGGAATGAGCAGTTCTTC. Translated, it gives CASSTRQDSRNEQFF.

This clonotype showed up many times. The chain employs TRBV20-1 and TRBJ2-1; a weak D match, TRBD2 (5 bases). The germline V and J ends were trimmed by 6 bases and 0 bases, with 12 bases remaining between them. In germline, CDR1 is DFQATT, CDR2 SNEGSKA (reference sequence). This CDR3 is built from 14 residues. CDR3 DNA: TGCAGTGCCCTAGCTGTAAGCTCCTACAATGAGCAGTTCTTC. It is translated as CSALAVSSYNEQFF.

This clonotype appeared many times. The rearrangement links TRBV28 to TRBJ2-3; TRBD2 agrees at 10 bases. V dropped 3 bases and J dropped 1; count of bases not matched to a gene: 1. The CDR3 is 15 residues long. Germline CDR1 MDHEN, CDR2 SYDVKM. DNA for the CDR3: TGTGCCAGCAGTTTGGGGACTAGCGGCACAGATACGCAGTATTTT. Its protein is CASSLGTSGTDTQYF.

This clonotype was observed at least ten times. The gene calls are TRBV2 and TRBJ2-2; D is possibly TRBD2 (5 bases). This CDR3 comprises 14 residues. Trimming took off 7 bases at V and 6 bases at J, with 15 bases between the two ends. Germline CDR1 and CDR2: SNHLY and FYNNEI. For the CDR3, the DNA is TGTGCCAGCACCACGATCCGGGGAGCCGGGGAGCTGTTTTTT. Encoded protein: CASTTIRGAGELFF.

This clonotype was detected many times. The chain uses TRBV18 and TRBJ2-3, with 10 positions matching TRBD2. CDR3 length: 15 residues. CDR1 and CDR2 from the germline V gene are KGHSH and LQKENI. The V segment lost 4 bases and the J segment 11 bases; nucleotides outside the gene matches: 12. The CDR3 region is CASSLLAGAEFGQYF. The DNA of the CDR3 is TGTGCCAGCTCACTTCTAGCGGGAGCGGAGTTTGGGCAGTATTTT.

At least ten counts were recorded for this clonotype. The V and J genes are TRBV28 and TRBJ2-1, with 12 bases matching TRBD2. V gave up 3 bases and J gave up 4 bases; unmatched junction bases: 7. Per the germline V gene, CDR1 is MDHEN and CDR2 is SYDVKM. This CDR3 is 17 amino acids long. CDR3 bases: TGTGCCAGCAGTTTTATCCTAGCGGGAGGGCGGTACAATGAGCAGTTCTTC. Translating it yields CASSFILAGGRYNEQFF.

This clonotype was recorded at least ten times. The chain uses TRBV20-1 and TRBJ1-1, with D uncertain. Per the germline V gene, CDR1 is DFQATT and CDR2 is SNEGSKA (reference sequence). This CDR3 is 12 amino acids long. V was pared by 7 bases and J by 3 bases, with 12 bases between. The CDR3 DNA sequence: TGCAGTGTAGACCTTCTCTACACTGAAGCTTTCTTT. Translated: CSVDLLYTEAFF.

This clonotype occurred a few times. The CDR3 protein is CSARRGRIMNTEAFF. Here the CDR3 DNA reads TGCAGTGCTAGAAGAGGGCGCATAATGAACACTGAAGCTTTCTTT. The V gene is TRBV20-1, the J gene TRBJ1-1; D gene uncertain. The germline V and J ends were trimmed by 2 bases and 0 bases, with 13 bases remaining between them. This CDR3 region has 15 residues. CDR1 and CDR2 from the germline V gene are DFQATT and SNEGSKA (reference sequence).

This clonotype was seen many times. The V call is TRBV6-1, the J call TRBJ2-3, with 7 bases aligning to TRBD2. The CDR3 has 15 amino acids. The V segment lost 6 bases and the J segment 2 bases; nucleotides outside the gene matches: 8. The germline V gene has CDR1 MNHNS and CDR2 SASEGT. The CDR3 sequence: CASSPLAGATDTQYF. CDR3 coding DNA: TGTGCCAGCAGCCCCCTCGCGGGAGCCACAGATACGCAGTATTTT.

The rearrangement joins TRBV3-1 to TRBJ2-1; 8 bases match TRBD2. Trimming took 0 bases from V and 4 from J; bases not matched to a gene: 8. From germline, CDR1 is LGHDT and CDR2 YNNKEL (reference sequence). The CDR3 loop spans 17 amino acids. The CDR3 sequence: CASSQDVRSGSYNEQFF. CDR3 DNA: TGTGCCAGCAGCCAAGATGTCAGGAGCGGGAGTTACAATGAGCAGTTCTTC.

This clonotype was observed at least ten times. The CDR3 loop is CASSSGRNQPQHF. The CDR3 DNA reads as TGTGCCAGCAGCTCCGGACGCAATCAGCCCCAGCATTTT. The chain uses TRBV11-2 and TRBJ1-5; D is uncertain. The V end was cut by 4 bases, the J end by 2 bases, with 6 bases between. This CDR3 comprises 13 residues. The germline CDR1 and CDR2 sequences are SGHAT and FQNNGV.

The CDR3 DNA reads as TGTGCCAGCAGCTCCGGACAGACTGAAAAACTGTTTTTT. Its translation is CASSSGQTEKLFF. The chain carries TRBV7-9 and TRBJ1-4; TRBD1 is a possible D gene (6 bases). Per germline, CDR1 SEHNR and CDR2 FQNEAQ (reference sequence). The CDR3 length is 13 residues. Between the trimmed V and J ends, which lost 4 bases and 7 bases, there was a span of 10 bases.

This clonotype was seen ten or more times. V is TRBV4-1 and J is TRBJ2-5; 8 bases align to TRBD1. The CDR3 is 16 amino acids. The junction had 10 bases not matched to a gene; V was cut back by 4 bases and J by 3 bases. Germline assignment: CDR1 MGHRA and CDR2 YSYEKL. CDR3: CASSRGTGRREETQYF. The CDR3, as DNA: TGCGCCAGCAGCCGGGGGACAGGAAGGAGGGAAGAGACCCAGTACTTC.

J is TRBJ2-5 and V is TRBV2, with D hard to call. The V end lost 3 bases, the J end lost 1 base, and 15 bases lay between the germline ends. The CDR3 runs to 16 residues. Germline V gene data show CDR1 as SNHLY and CDR2 as FYNNEI. CDR3: CASSEVARFGQETQYF. The CDR3 DNA is TGTGCCAGCAGTGAGGTGGCCCGGTTTGGCCAAGAGACCCAGTACTTC.

Details on this clonotype: A read error may be the cause here, since a much bigger clone is one base away. The V gene is TRBV15, the J gene TRBJ2-1; 11 positions match TRBD2. The CDR3 contains 20 residues. Per germline, CDR1 LNHNV and CDR2 YYDKDF (reference sequence). CDR3 nucleotide sequence: TGTACCACCAGCAGATGGTTTGTAGCGGGAGGGCCTATTTCCTACAATGAGCAGTTCTTC. This encodes CTTSRWFVAGGPISYNEQFF.

Many counts were recorded for this clonotype. The CDR3 DNA is TGTGCCAGCAGTCCCCCGGGCAGGGACCACGAGCAGTACTTC. It translates to CASSPPGRDHEQYF. The V and J genes are TRBV27 and TRBJ2-7, with D perhaps being TRBD1 or TRBD2 (5 bases each). The CDR3 runs 14 residues. V dropped 5 bases and J dropped 5 bases, with 16 bases sitting between them. CDR1 and CDR2 from the germline V gene are MNHEY and SMNVEV (reference sequence).